The present entry profiles one TCR beta chain with its context. These data belong to a study of blood T cell repertoires in COVID-19. Study background: Sample material is recorded as cDNA or gDNA derived from T cells, B-cell-depleted T cells, or PBMCs.

Trimming took 0 bases from V and 0 from J, leaving 6 bases between them. The CDR3 length is 15 residues. Germline CDR1 reads LGHDT; CDR2 reads YNNKEL (reference sequence). Generated by immunoSEQ multiplex PCR, the TCRdb table keeps only in-frame clones and is missing some. Found here are roughly 100,000 clones, 91% of them singletons; the top ten hold about 3.9%. V and J are TRBV3-1 (or the pseudogene TRBV3-2) and TRBJ1-3; D is uncertain. The clonotype comes from a man aged 18 to 30 with acute or convalescent COVID-19. Sequencing used peripheral blood. The CDR3 is CASSQEGLSGNTIYF. The CDR3 DNA follows: TGTGCCAGCAGCCAAGAGGGCCTCTCTGGAAACACCATATATTTT.